The clone carrying this T cell receptor beta chain was picked up a small number of times. Its target is unknown. The library tagged each cDNA molecule with unique molecular identifiers. Authors' data handling: Counts of TCRs in each sample centred on a median of about 99,000 and extended from roughly 23,000 to 700,000. MiXCR, run by TCRdb on the reads, gives a single entry per CDR3 protein. TCRdb's processing, not the authors', yielded these V and J calls. The data show about 120,000 distinct CDR3 sequences, 8% to 9.5% seen once. The data are from a study of human T cells and chemical hapten exposure. In the study overall: Among samples, TCR yields varied mainly because of small differences in pooled library volume.

Study results and caveats: There was no change with DPC sensitization in TCRs above 1 in 1000 frequency.

Germline values: CDR1 MNHEY, CDR2 SVGAGI. There are 14 residues in the CDR3. V was trimmed by 5 bases and J by 4 bases, leaving 14 bases between them. Unfractionated whole blood was the source of the extracted total RNA. V usage is TRBV6-5 and J usage is TRBJ1-1; D might be TRBD1 (5 bases). The receptor was derived from a human donor in good health. Some clones in this sample may be carry-over from other donors' samples. Sequences were obtained from whole blood. The CDR3: CASSNQIGGTEAFF. As DNA, the CDR3 is TGTGCCAGCAGTAACCAGATTGGGGGCACTGAAGCTTTCTTT.